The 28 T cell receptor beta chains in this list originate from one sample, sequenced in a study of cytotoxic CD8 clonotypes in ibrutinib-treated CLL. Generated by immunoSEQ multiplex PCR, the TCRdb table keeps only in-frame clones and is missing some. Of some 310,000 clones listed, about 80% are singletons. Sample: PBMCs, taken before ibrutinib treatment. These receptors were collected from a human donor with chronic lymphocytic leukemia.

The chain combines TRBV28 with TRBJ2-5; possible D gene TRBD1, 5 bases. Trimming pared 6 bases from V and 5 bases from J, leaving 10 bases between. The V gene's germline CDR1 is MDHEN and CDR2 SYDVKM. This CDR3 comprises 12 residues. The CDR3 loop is CASRAGWETQYF. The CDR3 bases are TGTGCCAGCAGGGCAGGGTGGGAGACCCAGTACTTC.

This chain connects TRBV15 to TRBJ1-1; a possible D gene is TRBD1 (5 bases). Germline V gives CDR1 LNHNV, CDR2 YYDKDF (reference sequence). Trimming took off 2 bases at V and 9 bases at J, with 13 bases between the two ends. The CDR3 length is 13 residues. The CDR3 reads CATSRRQTPKAFF. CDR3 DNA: TGTGCCACCAGCAGAAGACAGACCCCGAAAGCTTTCTTT.

CDR3 region: CASSVGTSSYNEQFF. Written as DNA, the CDR3 is TGTGCCAGCAGTGTTGGGACTAGCAGTTACAATGAGCAGTTCTTC. The V gene is TRBV5-4, the J gene TRBJ2-1; TRBD2 matches at 9 bases. V shed 5 bases, J shed 4 bases, and the junction held 7 bases outside the gene matches. This CDR3 comprises 15 residues. Germline V gives CDR1 SGHNT, CDR2 YYREEE (reference sequence).

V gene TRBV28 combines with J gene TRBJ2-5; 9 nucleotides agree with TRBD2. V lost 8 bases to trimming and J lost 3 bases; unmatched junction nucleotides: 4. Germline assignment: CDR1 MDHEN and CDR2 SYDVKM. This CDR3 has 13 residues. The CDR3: CASGRLAEETQYF. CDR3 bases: TGTGCCAGCGGCCGACTAGCGGAAGAGACCCAGTACTTC.

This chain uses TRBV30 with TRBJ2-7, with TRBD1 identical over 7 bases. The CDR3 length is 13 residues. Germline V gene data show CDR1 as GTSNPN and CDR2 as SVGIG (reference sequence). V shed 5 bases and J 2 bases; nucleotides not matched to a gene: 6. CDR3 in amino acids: CAWEGTATYEQYF. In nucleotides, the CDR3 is TGTGCCTGGGAAGGGACAGCGACCTACGAGCAGTACTTC.

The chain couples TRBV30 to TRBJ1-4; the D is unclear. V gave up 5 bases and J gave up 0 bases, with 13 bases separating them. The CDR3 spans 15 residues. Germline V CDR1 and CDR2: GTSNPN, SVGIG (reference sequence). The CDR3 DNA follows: TGTGCCTGGGGGCACGCAAGCTCAACTAATGAAAAACTGTTTTTT. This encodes CAWGHASSTNEKLFF.

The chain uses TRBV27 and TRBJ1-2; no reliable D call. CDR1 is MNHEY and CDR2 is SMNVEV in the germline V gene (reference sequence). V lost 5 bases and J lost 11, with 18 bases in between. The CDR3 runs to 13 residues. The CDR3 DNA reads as TGTGCCAGCAGTCTCTCAGGACGAACCCCTTACACCTTC. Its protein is CASSLSGRTPYTF.

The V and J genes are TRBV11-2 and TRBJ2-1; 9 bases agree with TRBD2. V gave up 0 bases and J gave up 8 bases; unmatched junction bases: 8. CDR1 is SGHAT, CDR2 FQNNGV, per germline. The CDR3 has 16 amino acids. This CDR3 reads CASSLDLPSGMYEQFF. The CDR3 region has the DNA TGTGCCAGCAGCTTAGATCTGCCTAGCGGGATGTATGAGCAGTTCTTC.

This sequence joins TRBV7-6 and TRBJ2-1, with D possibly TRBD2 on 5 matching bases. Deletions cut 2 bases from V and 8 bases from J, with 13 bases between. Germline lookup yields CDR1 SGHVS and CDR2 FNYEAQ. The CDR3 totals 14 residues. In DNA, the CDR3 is TGTGCCAGCAGCTTACGTCTAGCTGGTCATGAGCAGTTCTTC. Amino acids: CASSLRLAGHEQFF.

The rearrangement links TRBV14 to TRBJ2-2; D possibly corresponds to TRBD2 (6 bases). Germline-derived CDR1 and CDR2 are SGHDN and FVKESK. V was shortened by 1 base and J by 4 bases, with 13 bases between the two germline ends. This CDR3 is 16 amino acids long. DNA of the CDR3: TGTGCCAGCAGCCAAGGGGCAGGGCGGGGCACCGGGGAGCTGTTTTTT. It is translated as CASSQGAGRGTGELFF. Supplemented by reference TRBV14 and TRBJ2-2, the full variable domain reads EAGVTQFPSHSVIEKGQTVTLRCDPISGHDNLYWYRRVMGKEIKFLLHFVKESKQDESGMPNNRFLAERTGGTYSTLKVQPAELEDSGVYFCASSQGAGRGTGELFFGEGSRLTVL.

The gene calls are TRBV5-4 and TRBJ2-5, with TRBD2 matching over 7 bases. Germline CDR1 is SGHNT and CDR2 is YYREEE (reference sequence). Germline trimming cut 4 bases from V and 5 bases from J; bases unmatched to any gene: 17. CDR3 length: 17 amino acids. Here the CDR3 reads CASSQPPGAGNWETQYF. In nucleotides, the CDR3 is TGTGCCAGCAGCCAGCCCCCGGGAGCGGGAAACTGGGAGACCCAGTACTTC.

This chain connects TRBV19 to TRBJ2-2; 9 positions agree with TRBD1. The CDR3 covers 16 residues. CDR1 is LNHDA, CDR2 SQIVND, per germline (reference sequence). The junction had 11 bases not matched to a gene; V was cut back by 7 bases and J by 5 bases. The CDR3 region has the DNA TGTGCCAGTAACCCTCTCGGACAGGGGCGGACCGGGGAGCTGTTTTTT. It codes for CASNPLGQGRTGELFF.

CDR3 DNA sequence: TGTGCCAGCAGTCCCCGCCGGACAGGAAGCCCTAATCAGCCCCAGCATTTT. Protein sequence: CASSPRRTGSPNQPQHF. The chain has TRBV27 and TRBJ1-5, with 7 nucleotides matching TRBD1. Trimming removed 5 bases from V and 4 bases from J; junction bases left unmatched: 14. This CDR3 spans 17 amino acids. Germline lookup yields CDR1 MNHEY and CDR2 SMNVEV (reference sequence).

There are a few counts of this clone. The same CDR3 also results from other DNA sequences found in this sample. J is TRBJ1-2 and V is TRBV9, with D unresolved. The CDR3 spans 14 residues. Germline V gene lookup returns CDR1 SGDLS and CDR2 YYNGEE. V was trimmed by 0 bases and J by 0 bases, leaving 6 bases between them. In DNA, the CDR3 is TGTGCCAGCAGCGTAGGGGCAGCTAACTATGGCTACACCTTC. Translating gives CASSVGAANYGYTF.

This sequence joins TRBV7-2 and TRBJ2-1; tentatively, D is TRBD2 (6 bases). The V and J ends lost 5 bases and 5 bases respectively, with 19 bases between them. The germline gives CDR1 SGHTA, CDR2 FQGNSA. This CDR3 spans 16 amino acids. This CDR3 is CASSPSFGGVHNEQFF. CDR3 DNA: TGTGCCAGCAGCCCATCGTTTGGCGGGGTTCACAATGAGCAGTTCTTC.

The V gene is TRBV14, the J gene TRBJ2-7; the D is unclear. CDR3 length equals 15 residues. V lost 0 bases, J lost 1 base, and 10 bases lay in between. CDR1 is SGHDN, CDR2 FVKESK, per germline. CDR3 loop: CASSQDWGRSYEQYF. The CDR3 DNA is TGTGCCAGCAGCCAAGACTGGGGTAGATCCTACGAGCAGTACTTC.

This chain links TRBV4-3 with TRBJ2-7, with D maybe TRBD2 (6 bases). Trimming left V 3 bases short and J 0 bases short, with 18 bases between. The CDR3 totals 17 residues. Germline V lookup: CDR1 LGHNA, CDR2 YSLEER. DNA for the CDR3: TGCGCCAGCAGCCAGGAATTCCGGGACGGGAGCTCCTACGAGCAGTACTTC. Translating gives CASSQEFRDGSSYEQYF.

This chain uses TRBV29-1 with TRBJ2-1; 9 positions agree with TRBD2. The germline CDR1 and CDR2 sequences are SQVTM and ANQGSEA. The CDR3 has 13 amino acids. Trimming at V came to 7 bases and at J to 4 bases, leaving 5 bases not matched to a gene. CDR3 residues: CSATSGLYNEQFF. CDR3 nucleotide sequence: TGCAGCGCTACTAGCGGGCTGTACAATGAGCAGTTCTTC.

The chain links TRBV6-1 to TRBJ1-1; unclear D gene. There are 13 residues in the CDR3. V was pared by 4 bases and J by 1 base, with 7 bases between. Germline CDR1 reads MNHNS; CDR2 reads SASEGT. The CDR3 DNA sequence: TGTGCCAGCAGTGGCTGGGGGAACACTGAAGCTTTCTTT. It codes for CASSGWGNTEAFF.

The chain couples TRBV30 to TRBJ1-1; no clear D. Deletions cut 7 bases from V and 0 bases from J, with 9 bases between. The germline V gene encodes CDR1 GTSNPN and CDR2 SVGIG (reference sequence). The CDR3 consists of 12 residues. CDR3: CASRPVNTEAFF. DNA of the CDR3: TGTGCCTCCCGGCCGGTGAACACTGAAGCTTTCTTT.

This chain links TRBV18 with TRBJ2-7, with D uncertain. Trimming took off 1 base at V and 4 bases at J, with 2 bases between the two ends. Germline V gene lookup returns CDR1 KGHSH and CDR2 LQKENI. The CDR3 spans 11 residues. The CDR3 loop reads CASSPLYEQYF. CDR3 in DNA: TGTGCCAGCTCACCACTTTACGAGCAGTACTTC. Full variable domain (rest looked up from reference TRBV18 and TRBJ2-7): NAGVMQNPRHLVRRRGQEARLRCSPMKGHSHVYWYRQLPEEGLKFMVYLQKENIIDESGMPKERFSAEFPKEGPSILRIQQVVRGDSAAYFCASSPLYEQYFGPGTRLTVT.

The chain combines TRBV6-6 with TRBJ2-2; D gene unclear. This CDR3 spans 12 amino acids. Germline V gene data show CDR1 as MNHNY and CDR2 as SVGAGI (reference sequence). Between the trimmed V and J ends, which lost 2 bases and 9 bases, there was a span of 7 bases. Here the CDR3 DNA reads TGTGCCAGCAGTTACATGACCAGGGAGCTGTTTTTT. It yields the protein CASSYMTRELFF.

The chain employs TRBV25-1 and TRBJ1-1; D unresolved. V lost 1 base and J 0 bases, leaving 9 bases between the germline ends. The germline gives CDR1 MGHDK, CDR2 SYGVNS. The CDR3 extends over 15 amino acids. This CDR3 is CASSESRQMNTEAFF. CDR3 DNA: TGTGCCAGCAGTGAATCCCGGCAGATGAACACTGAAGCTTTCTTT.

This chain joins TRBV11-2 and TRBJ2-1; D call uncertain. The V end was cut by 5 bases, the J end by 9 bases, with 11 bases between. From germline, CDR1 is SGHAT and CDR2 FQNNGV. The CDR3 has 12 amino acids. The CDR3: CASSPSPVEQFF. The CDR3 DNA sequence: TGTGCCAGCAGCCCATCCCCGGTTGAGCAGTTCTTC. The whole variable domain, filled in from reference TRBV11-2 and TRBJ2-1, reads EAGVAQSPRYKIIEKRQSVAFWCNPISGHATLYWYQQILGQGPKLLIQFQNNGVVDDSQLPKDRFSAERLKGVDSTLKIQPAKLEDSAVYLCASSPSPVEQFFGPGTRLTVL.

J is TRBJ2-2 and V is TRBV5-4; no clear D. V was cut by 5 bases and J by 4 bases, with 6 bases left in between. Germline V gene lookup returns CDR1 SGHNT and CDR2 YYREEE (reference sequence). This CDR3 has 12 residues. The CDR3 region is CASSLFTGELFF. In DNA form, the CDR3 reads TGTGCCAGCAGTTTGTTCACCGGGGAGCTGTTTTTT.

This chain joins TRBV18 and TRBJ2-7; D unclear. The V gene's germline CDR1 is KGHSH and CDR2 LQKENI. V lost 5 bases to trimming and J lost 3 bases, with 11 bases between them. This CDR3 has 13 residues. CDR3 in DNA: TGTGCCAGCTCAACCAGAGGTTACTACGAGCAGTACTTC. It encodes CASSTRGYYEQYF.

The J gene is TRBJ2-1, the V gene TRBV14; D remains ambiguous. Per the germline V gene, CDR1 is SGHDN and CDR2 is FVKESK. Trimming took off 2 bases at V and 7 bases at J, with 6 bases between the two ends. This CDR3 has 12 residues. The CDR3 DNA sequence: TGTGCCAGCAGCCAAATTGAAAATGAGCAGTTCTTC. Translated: CASSQIENEQFF.

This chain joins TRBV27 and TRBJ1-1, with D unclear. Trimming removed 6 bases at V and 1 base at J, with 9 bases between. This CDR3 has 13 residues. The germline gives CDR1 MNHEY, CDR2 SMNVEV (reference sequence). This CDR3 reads CASSPEPNTEAFF. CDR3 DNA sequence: TGTGCCAGCAGCCCCGAACCGAACACTGAAGCTTTCTTT.